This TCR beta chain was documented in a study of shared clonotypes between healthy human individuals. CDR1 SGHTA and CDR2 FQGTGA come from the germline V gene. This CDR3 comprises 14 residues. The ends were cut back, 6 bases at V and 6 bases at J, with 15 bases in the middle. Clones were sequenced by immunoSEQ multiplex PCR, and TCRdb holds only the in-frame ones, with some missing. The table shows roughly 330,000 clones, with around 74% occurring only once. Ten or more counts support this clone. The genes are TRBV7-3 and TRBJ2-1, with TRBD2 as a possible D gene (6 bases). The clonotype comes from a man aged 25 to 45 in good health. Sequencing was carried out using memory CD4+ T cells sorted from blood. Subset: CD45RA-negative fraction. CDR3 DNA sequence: TGTGCCAGCAGTATCGGGACTCCAAGCAATGAGCAGTTCTTC. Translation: CASSIGTPSNEQFF.